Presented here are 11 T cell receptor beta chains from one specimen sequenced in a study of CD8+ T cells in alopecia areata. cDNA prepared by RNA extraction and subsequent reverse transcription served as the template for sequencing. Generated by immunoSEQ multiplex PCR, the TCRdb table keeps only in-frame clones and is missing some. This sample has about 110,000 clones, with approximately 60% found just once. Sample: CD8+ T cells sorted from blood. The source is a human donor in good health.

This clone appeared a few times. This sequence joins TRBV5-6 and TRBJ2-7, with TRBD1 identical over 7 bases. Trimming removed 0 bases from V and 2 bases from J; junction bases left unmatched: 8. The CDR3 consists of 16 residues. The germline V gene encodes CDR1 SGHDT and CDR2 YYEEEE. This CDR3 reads CASSLAVVQGAYEQYF. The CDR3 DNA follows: TGTGCCAGCAGCTTGGCGGTGGTGCAGGGGGCCTACGAGCAGTACTTC.

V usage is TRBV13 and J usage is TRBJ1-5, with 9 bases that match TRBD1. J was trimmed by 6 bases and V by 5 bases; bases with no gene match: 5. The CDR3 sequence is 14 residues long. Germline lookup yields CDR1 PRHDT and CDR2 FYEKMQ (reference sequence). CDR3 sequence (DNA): TGTGCCAGCAGCCTGGGACAGGGCAGTCAGCCCCAGCATTTT. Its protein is CASSLGQGSQPQHF.

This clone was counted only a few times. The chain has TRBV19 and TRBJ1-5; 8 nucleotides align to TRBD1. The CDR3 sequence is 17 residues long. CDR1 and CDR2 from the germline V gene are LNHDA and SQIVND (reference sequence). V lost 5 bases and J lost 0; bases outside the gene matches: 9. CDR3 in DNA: TGTGCCAGTAGTGTCAGACAGGGGAGATATAGCAATCAGCCCCAGCATTTT. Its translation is CASSVRQGRYSNQPQHF. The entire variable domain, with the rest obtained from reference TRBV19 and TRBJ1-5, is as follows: DGGITQSPKYLFRKEGQNVTLSCEQNLNHDAMYWYRQDPGQGLRLIYYSQIVNDFQKGDIAEGYSVSREKKESFPLTVTSAQKNPTAFYLCASSVRQGRYSNQPQHFGDGTRLSIL.

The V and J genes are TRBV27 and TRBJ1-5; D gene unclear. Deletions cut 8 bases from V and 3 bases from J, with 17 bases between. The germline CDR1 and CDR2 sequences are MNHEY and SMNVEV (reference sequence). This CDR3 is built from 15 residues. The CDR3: CASSNGWQANQPQHF. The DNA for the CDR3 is TGTGCCAGCTCCAATGGATGGCAGGCCAATCAGCCCCAGCATTTT.

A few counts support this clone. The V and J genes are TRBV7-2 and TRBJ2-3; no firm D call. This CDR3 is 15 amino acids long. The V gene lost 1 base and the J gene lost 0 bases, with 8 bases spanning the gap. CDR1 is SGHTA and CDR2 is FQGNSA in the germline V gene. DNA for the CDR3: TGTGCCAGCAGCTTAGGGGGATTGAGCACAGATACGCAGTATTTT. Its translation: CASSLGGLSTDTQYF.

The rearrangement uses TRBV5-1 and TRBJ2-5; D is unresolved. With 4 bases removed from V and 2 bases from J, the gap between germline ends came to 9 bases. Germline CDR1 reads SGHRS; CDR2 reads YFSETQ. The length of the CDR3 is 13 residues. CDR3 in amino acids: CASSGPSQETQYF. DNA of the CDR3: TGCGCCAGCAGCGGGCCCTCTCAAGAGACCCAGTACTTC.

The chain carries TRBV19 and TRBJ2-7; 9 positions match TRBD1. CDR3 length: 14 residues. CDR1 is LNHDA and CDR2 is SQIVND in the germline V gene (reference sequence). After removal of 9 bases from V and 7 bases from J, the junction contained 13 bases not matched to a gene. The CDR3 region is CASNPGTGNREQYF. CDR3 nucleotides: TGTGCCAGCAACCCCGGGACAGGGAATAGAGAGCAGTACTTC. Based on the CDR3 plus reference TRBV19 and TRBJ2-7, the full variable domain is DGGITQSPKYLFRKEGQNVTLSCEQNLNHDAMYWYRQDPGQGLRLIYYSQIVNDFQKGDIAEGYSVSREKKESFPLTVTSAQKNPTAFYLCASNPGTGNREQYFGPGTRLTVT.

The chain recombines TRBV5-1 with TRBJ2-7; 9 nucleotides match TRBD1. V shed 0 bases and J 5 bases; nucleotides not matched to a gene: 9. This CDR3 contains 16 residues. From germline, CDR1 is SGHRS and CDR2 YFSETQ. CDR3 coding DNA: TGCGCCAGCAGCTTGGATCCACAGGGGGCTAAGGACGAGCAGTACTTC. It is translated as CASSLDPQGAKDEQYF.

CDR3 nucleotides: TGTGCCAGCAGCTCCGGGGGCGGTGGCTACACCTTC. As protein: CASSSGGGGYTF. This chain uses TRBV5-6 with TRBJ1-2; D is possibly TRBD1 (6 bases). The germline CDR1 and CDR2 sequences are SGHDT and YYEEEE. V was shortened by 3 bases and J by 7 bases, with 10 bases between the two germline ends. The CDR3 consists of 12 residues.

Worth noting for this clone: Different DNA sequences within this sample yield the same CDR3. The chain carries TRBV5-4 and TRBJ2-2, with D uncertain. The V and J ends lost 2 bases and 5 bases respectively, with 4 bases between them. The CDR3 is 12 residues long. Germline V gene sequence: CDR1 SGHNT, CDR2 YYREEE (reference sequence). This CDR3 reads CASSFGTGELFF. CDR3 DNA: TGTGCCAGCAGCTTTGGAACCGGGGAGCTGTTTTTT. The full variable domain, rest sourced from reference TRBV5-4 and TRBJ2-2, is ETGVTQSPTHLIKTRGQQVTLRCSSQSGHNTVSWYQQALGQGPQFIFQYYREEENGRGNFPPRFSGLQFPNYSSELNVNALELDDSALYLCASSFGTGELFFGEGSRLTVL.

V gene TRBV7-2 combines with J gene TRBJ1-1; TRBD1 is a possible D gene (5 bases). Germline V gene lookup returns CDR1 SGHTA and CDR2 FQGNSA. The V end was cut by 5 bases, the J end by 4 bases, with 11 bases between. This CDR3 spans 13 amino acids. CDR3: CASSPQGSTEAFF. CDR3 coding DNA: TGTGCCAGCAGCCCTCAGGGTAGCACTGAAGCTTTCTTT.